The present T cell receptor beta chain was sequenced within a study of T cells in localized non-small cell lung cancer. The assay was immunoSEQ multiplex PCR, and TCRdb's table has in-frame clones only and misses some. In the table there are some 22,000 clones, roughly 88% of which are singletons. Germline CDR1 is MNHEY and CDR2 is SVGAGI. The CDR3 contains 14 residues. The trim removed 7 bases at V and 9 bases at J, leaving 11 bases unmatched. Sequences were derived from PBMCs, sampled before any cancer treatment. This clonotype was obtained from a man between 40 and 70 years old with stage II lung adenocarcinoma. V gene TRBV6-5 combines with J gene TRBJ2-1; 8 nucleotides agree with TRBD2. This chain's CDR3 is CASTFTTGGVEQFF. The CDR3 DNA sequence: TGTGCCAGCACCTTTACTACGGGAGGGGTTGAGCAGTTCTTC.